Listed below are T cell receptor beta chains from one sample, sequenced in a study of response to subunit inactivated influenza vaccine. TCRdb redid the calling of the RT-PCR reads with MiXCR, one entry per CDR3 protein. The table records 450,000 to 600,000 distinct CDR3 sequences, approximately 6.9% of them present only once. The sample here was PBMCs from blood, taken about 24 months after vaccination. These receptors originate from a man between 50 and 75 years old who received an inactivated influenza vaccine. CDR3s include the opening cysteine and the closing phenylalanine or tryptophan. The order of the fields is clone size, J gene, D gene, V gene, CDR3 DNA, CDR3 protein. A D gene is named only where the DNA matches it firmly. For some rows the clone size is stated as once, few or many, or as a class when expanded; others skip it.

abundance: few
j_gene: TRBJ2-6
d_gene: .
v_gene: TRBV3-1
CDR3nt: TGTGCCAGCAGCCAAGATCACCTCGGGGCCAACGTCCTGACTTTC
CDR3aa: CASSQDHLGANVLTF

abundance: .
j_gene: TRBJ2-1
d_gene: TRBD2
v_gene: TRBV20-1
CDR3nt: TGCAGTGCCAGCACTAGCGGGAGGGTAAATGAGCAGTTCTTC
CDR3aa: CSASTSGRVNEQFF

abundance: many
j_gene: TRBJ2-3
d_gene: TRBD2
v_gene: TRBV6-2/TRBV6-3
CDR3nt: TGTGCCAGCAGTTACGGGACTAGCGGGATCGCAGATACGCAGTATTTT
CDR3aa: CASSYGTSGIADTQYF

abundance: many
j_gene: TRBJ2-1
d_gene: .
v_gene: TRBV7-6
CDR3nt: TGTGCCAGCAGCCTGACATGGAATGAGCAGTTCTTC
CDR3aa: CASSLTWNEQFF

abundance: many
j_gene: TRBJ1-1
d_gene: .
v_gene: TRBV5-1
CDR3nt: TGCGCCAGCAGCCTTCCAGGACTTAAGAACACTGAAGCTTTCTTT
CDR3aa: CASSLPGLKNTEAFF

abundance: .
j_gene: TRBJ1-2
d_gene: .
v_gene: TRBV6-5
CDR3nt: TGTGCCAGCAGTTACGCCTCTTCGGGATATGGCTACACCTTC
CDR3aa: CASSYASSGYGYTF

abundance: many
j_gene: TRBJ1-5
d_gene: .
v_gene: TRBV6-1
CDR3nt: TGTGCCAGCAGCCGGTCGGACAGCTATAATCAGCCCCAGCATTTT
CDR3aa: CASSRSDSYNQPQHF

abundance: .
j_gene: TRBJ2-7
d_gene: TRBD2
v_gene: TRBV20-1
CDR3nt: TGCAGTGCCACCCGGACTAGCGGGGCGCAGTACTTC
CDR3aa: CSATRTSGAQYF

abundance: .
j_gene: TRBJ1-5
d_gene: .
v_gene: TRBV2
CDR3nt: TGTGCCAGCAGTGACGGGGTTTCTAGCAATCAGCCCCAGCATTTT
CDR3aa: CASSDGVSSNQPQHF

abundance: .
j_gene: TRBJ2-3
d_gene: .
v_gene: TRBV10-1
CDR3nt: TGCGCCAGCAGTGAGTCGGGCACAGATACGCAGTATTTT
CDR3aa: CASSESGTDTQYF

abundance: few
j_gene: TRBJ2-1
d_gene: TRBD2
v_gene: TRBV15
CDR3nt: TGTGCCACCGGAGAAGCGGGAAACTCTAACAATGAGCAGTTCTTC
CDR3aa: CATGEAGNSNNEQFF

abundance: .
j_gene: TRBJ2-5
d_gene: .
v_gene: TRBV5-6
CDR3nt: TGTGCCAGCAGCGACCCCGTACAGGGGAGGGAGACCCAGTACTTC
CDR3aa: CASSDPVQGRETQYF

abundance: many
j_gene: TRBJ2-7
d_gene: .
v_gene: TRBV4-1
CDR3nt: TGCGCCAGCAGCCAAGTTCTATCTTCGGCAGTTCCAGCCTACGAGCAGTACTTC
CDR3aa: CASSQVLSSAVPAYEQYF

abundance: many
j_gene: TRBJ2-7
d_gene: TRBD2
v_gene: TRBV2
CDR3nt: TGTGCCAGCAGTGGGAGCGGGAGCTACGAGCAGTACTTC
CDR3aa: CASSGSGSYEQYF

abundance: many
j_gene: TRBJ2-4
d_gene: .
v_gene: TRBV10-3
CDR3nt: TGTGCCATCAGTGACACAACAGGGCGCGGCAAAAACATTCAGTACTTC
CDR3aa: CAISDTTGRGKNIQYF

abundance: .
j_gene: TRBJ1-2
d_gene: TRBD1
v_gene: TRBV9
CDR3nt: TGTGCCAGCAGCCCCCACAGGGGTCGGGGTGGCTACACCTTC
CDR3aa: CASSPHRGRGGYTF

abundance: few
j_gene: TRBJ2-7
d_gene: TRBD1
v_gene: TRBV24-1
CDR3nt: TGTGCCACCAGTCAACAGGGGGATTACGAGCAGTACTTC
CDR3aa: CATSQQGDYEQYF

abundance: many
j_gene: TRBJ2-7
d_gene: TRBD1
v_gene: TRBV5-6
CDR3nt: TGTGCCAGCAGCTTCTGGGACAGGGGTTCGGGGGAGCAGTACTTC
CDR3aa: CASSFWDRGSGEQYF

abundance: .
j_gene: TRBJ1-5
d_gene: .
v_gene: TRBV9
CDR3nt: TGTGCCAGCAGCGTCAAGGGGGTGAGGGTGGCCCAGCATTTT
CDR3aa: CASSVKGVRVAQHF

abundance: few
j_gene: TRBJ2-7
d_gene: TRBD2
v_gene: TRBV25-1
CDR3nt: TGTGCCAGCGGGGGACTAGCGGGAGGGGCCTACGAGCAGTACTTC
CDR3aa: CASGGLAGGAYEQYF

abundance: .
j_gene: TRBJ1-2
d_gene: .
v_gene: TRBV20-1
CDR3nt: TGCAGTGCTAGAGAAACTAACTATGGCTACACCTTC
CDR3aa: CSARETNYGYTF

abundance: many
j_gene: TRBJ2-1
d_gene: .
v_gene: TRBV7-2
CDR3nt: TGTGCCAGCAGCTTAGCGGGGGCAGGCTACAATGAGCAGTTCTTC
CDR3aa: CASSLAGAGYNEQFF

abundance: .
j_gene: TRBJ1-1
d_gene: TRBD1
v_gene: TRBV25-1
CDR3nt: TGTGCCAGCGGCCCCATGGACAGGGAGAACACTGAAGCTTTCTTT
CDR3aa: CASGPMDRENTEAFF

abundance: .
j_gene: TRBJ2-1
d_gene: TRBD1
v_gene: TRBV10-3
CDR3nt: TGTGCCATCAGGGAAAGGGACAGGGGGTCCTACAATGAGCAGTTCTTC
CDR3aa: CAIRERDRGSYNEQFF

abundance: many
j_gene: TRBJ1-5
d_gene: .
v_gene: TRBV3-1
CDR3nt: TGTGCCAGCAGCCAAGGCAGGGCTGAAAGTCAGCCCCAGCATTTT
CDR3aa: CASSQGRAESQPQHF

abundance: .
j_gene: TRBJ2-1
d_gene: .
v_gene: TRBV2
CDR3nt: TGTGCCAGCAGACCCGGCCTTAGCTCCTACAATGAGCAGTTCTTC
CDR3aa: CASRPGLSSYNEQFF

abundance: many
j_gene: TRBJ2-7
d_gene: .
v_gene: TRBV11-2
CDR3nt: TGTGCCAGCAGCTTAGATCCGCGGGGGCTGTGGGAGCAGTACTTC
CDR3aa: CASSLDPRGLWEQYF